These 5 T cell receptor beta chains originate from one sample sequenced in a study of patients and donors after allogeneic stem cell transplantation. Via MiXCR, TCRdb re-called the RT-PCR reads, giving one row per CDR3 protein. Of about 860 distinct CDR3 sequences detected, over 35% appear once; the ten largest clones hold 30% to 35%. Sequenced sample: blood, either unsorted or a sorted T cell fraction (not recorded which). These receptor sequences come from a human donor who was either an allogeneic HSCT recipient or a stem cell or donor lymphocyte infusion donor (not recorded which). It is not recorded whose cells these are; they may come from a transplant donor.

The V call is TRBV28, the J call TRBJ2-7; 8 nucleotides match TRBD2. J gave up 7 bases and V 9 bases, and 17 bases lay outside the gene matches. CDR1 is MDHEN and CDR2 is SYDVKM in the germline V gene. This CDR3 contains 15 residues. CDR3 in DNA: TGTGCCAGTAAAACCAGCGGGAGTGAAAGAGGGGAGCAGTACTTC. This translates into CASKTSGSERGEQYF.

The chain couples TRBV29-1 to TRBJ1-2; D may be TRBD1 (5 bases). V was pared by 7 bases and J by 5 bases, with 17 bases between. CDR3 length equals 13 residues. Germline loops: CDR1 SQVTM, CDR2 ANQGSEA. The CDR3 nucleotides read TGCAGCGGTTGGGACTCCCGGGAGTATGGCTACACCTTC. Its protein product is CSGWDSREYGYTF. Filled out from reference TRBV29-1 and TRBJ1-2, the complete variable domain reads SAVISQKPSRDICQRGTSLTIQCQVDSQVTMMFWYRQQPGQSLTLIATANQGSEATYESGFVIDKFPISRPNLTFSTLTVSNMSPEDSSIYLCSGWDSREYGYTFGSGTRLTVV.

This chain uses TRBV7-2 with TRBJ2-3, with D unclear. Trimming removed 4 bases from V and 2 bases from J, with 4 bases in between. Germline loops: CDR1 SGHTA, CDR2 FQGNSA. The CDR3 length is 12 residues. CDR3 bases: TGTGCCAGCAGCTCATACACAGATACGCAGTATTTT. It codes for CASSSYTDTQYF.

The rearrangement uses TRBV28 and TRBJ2-7, with D perhaps given as TRBD1 or TRBD2 (5 bases each). The germline CDR1 and CDR2 sequences are MDHEN and SYDVKM. This CDR3 is 11 amino acids long. The CDR3 nucleotides are TGTGCTACGGGGCCGAACAGGGAGCAGTACTTC. This codes for CATGPNREQYF.

By share, this clonotype counts as large. V and J are TRBV19 and TRBJ1-2; maybe TRBD1 (6 bases). The CDR3 totals 15 residues. The V and J ends lost 4 bases and 5 bases respectively, with 17 bases between them. Germline values: CDR1 LNHDA, CDR2 SQIVND (reference sequence). CDR3 sequence reads: CASSTDSQGAYGYTF. CDR3 DNA: TGTGCCAGTAGTACCGACTCACAGGGAGCATATGGCTACACCTTC. The whole variable domain, filled in from reference TRBV19 and TRBJ1-2, reads DGGITQSPKYLFRKEGQNVTLSCEQNLNHDAMYWYRQDPGQGLRLIYYSQIVNDFQKGDIAEGYSVSREKKESFPLTVTSAQKNPTAFYLCASSTDSQGAYGYTFGSGTRLTVV.